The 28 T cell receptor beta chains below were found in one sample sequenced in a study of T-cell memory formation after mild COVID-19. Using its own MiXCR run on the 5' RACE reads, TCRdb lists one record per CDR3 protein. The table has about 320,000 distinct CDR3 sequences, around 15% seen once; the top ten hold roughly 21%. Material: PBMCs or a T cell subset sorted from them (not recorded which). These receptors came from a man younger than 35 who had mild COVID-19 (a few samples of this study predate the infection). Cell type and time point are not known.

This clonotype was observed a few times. Here the CDR3 DNA reads TGCGCCAGCAGCCCGACAGGATCGCCAAAGACCCAGTACTTC. It translates to CASSPTGSPKTQYF. The J gene is TRBJ2-5, the V gene TRBV5-1, with D perhaps TRBD1 (6 bases). The CDR3 sequence is 14 residues long. Trimming pared 4 bases from V and 6 bases from J, leaving 16 bases between. CDR1 and CDR2 (germline): SGHRS, YFSETQ.

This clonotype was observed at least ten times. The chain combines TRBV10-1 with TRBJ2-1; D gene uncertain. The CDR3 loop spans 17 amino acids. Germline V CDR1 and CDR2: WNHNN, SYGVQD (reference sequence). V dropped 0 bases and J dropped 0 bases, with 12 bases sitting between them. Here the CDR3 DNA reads TGCGCCAGCAGTGAGTCTAGGCAGGAGACCTCCTACAATGAGCAGTTCTTC. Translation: CASSESRQETSYNEQFF.

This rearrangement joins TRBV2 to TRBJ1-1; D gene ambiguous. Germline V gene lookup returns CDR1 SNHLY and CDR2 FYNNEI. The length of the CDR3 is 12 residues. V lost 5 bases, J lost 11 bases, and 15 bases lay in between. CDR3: CASSYVADRAFF. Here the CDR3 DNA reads TGTGCCAGCAGTTATGTCGCCGACCGGGCTTTCTTT.

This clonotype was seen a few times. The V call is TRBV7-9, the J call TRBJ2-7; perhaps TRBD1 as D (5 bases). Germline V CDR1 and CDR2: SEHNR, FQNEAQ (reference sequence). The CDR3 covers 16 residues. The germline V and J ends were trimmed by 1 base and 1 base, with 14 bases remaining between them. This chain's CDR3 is CASSLEGPPTSYEQYF. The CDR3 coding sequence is TGTGCCAGCAGCTTAGAGGGGCCTCCAACTTCCTACGAGCAGTACTTC.

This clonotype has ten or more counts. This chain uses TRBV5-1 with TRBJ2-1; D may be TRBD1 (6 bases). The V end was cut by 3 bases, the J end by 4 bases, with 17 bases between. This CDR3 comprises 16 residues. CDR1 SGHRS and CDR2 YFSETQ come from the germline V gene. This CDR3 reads CASSSQTGSLYNEQFF. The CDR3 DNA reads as TGCGCCAGCAGCTCTCAGACAGGAAGCCTATACAATGAGCAGTTCTTC.

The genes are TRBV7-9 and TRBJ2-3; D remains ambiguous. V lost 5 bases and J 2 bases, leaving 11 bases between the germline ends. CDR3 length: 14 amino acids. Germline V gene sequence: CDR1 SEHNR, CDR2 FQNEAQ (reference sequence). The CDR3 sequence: CASSQPYFTDTQYF. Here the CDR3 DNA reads TGTGCCAGCAGCCAGCCGTACTTCACAGATACGCAGTATTTT.

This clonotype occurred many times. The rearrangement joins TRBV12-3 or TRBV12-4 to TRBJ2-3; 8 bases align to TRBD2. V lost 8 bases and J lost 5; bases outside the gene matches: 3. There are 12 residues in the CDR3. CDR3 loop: CASYAGGDTQYF. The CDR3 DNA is TGTGCCAGCTACGCGGGGGGAGATACGCAGTATTTT.

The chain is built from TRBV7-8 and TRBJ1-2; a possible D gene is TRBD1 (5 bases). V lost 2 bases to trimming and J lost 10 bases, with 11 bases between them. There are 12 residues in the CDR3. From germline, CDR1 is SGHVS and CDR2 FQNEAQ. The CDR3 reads CASSLTGTYYTF. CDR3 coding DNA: TGTGCCAGCAGCTTAACAGGAACATACTACACCTTC.

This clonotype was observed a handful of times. The CDR3 loop reads CASSSGTPALSPLHF. CDR3 nucleotides: TGCGCCAGCAGCTCCGGGACCCCAGCCCTCTCACCCCTCCACTTT. The chain recombines TRBV5-1 with TRBJ1-6; tentatively, D is TRBD1 (5 bases). V was cut by 3 bases and J by 10 bases, with 17 bases left in between. The germline gives CDR1 SGHRS, CDR2 YFSETQ. There are 15 residues in the CDR3.

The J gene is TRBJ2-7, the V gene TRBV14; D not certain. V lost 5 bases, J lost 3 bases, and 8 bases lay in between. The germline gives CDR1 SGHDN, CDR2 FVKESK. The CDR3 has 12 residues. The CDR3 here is CASSAHYYEQYV. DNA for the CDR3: TGTGCCAGCAGCGCACACTACTACGAGCAGTACGTC.

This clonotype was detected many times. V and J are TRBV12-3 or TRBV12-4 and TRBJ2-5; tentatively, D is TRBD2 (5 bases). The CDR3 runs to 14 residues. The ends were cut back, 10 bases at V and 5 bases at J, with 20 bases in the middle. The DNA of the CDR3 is TGTGCCATCACTTTCAGCGGCTTGGGGGAGACCCAGTACTTC. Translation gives CAITFSGLGETQYF.

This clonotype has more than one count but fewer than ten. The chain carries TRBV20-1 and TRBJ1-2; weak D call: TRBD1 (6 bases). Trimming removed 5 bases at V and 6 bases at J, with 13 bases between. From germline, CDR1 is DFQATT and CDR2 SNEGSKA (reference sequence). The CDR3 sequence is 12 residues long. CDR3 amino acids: CSAPTGFDGYTF. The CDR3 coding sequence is TGCAGTGCTCCGACAGGTTTCGATGGCTACACCTTC.

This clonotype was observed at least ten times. The CDR3 DNA reads TGTGCCAGCGTGAGGGCCATGCGAAATGAGCAGTTCTTC. It encodes CASVRAMRNEQFF. The J gene is TRBJ2-1, the V gene TRBV12-3 or TRBV12-4; D is possibly TRBD2 (5 bases). The CDR3 has 13 amino acids. Trimming cost V 8 bases and J 7 bases, with 15 bases left between them.

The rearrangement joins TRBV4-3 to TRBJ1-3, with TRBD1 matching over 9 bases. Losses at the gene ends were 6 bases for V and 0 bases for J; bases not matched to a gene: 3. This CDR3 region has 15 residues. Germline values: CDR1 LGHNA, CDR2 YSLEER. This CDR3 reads CASRPGQGSGNTIYF. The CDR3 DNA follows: TGCGCCAGCAGGCCGGGACAGGGCTCTGGAAACACCATATATTTT.

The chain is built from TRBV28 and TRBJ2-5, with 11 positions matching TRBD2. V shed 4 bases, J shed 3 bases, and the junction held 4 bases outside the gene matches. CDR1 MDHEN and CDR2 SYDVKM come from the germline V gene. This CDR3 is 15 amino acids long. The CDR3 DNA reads TGTGCCAGCAGTTCTGTAGCGGGGGGGAAAGAGACCCAGTACTTC. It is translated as CASSSVAGGKETQYF.

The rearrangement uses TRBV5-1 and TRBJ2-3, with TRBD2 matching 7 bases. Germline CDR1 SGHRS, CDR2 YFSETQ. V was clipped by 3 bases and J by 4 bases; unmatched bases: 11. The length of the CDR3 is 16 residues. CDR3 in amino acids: CASSSALGGGSDTQYF. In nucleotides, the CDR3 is TGCGCCAGCAGCTCGGCCCTAGGCGGGGGATCAGATACGCAGTATTTT.

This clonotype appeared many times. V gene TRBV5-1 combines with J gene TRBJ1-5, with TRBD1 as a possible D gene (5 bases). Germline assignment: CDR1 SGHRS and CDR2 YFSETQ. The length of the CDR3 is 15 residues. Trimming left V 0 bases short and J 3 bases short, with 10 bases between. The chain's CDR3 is CASSLDGGDNQPQHF. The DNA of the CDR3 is TGCGCCAGCAGCTTGGACGGGGGAGACAATCAGCCCCAGCATTTT.

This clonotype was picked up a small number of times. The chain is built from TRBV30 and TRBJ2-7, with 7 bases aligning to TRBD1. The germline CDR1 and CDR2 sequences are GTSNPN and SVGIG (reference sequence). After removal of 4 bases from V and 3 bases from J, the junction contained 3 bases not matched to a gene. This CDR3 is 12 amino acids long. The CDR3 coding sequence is TGTGCCTGGAAAAACAGGGGCTACGAGCAGTACTTC. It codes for CAWKNRGYEQYF.

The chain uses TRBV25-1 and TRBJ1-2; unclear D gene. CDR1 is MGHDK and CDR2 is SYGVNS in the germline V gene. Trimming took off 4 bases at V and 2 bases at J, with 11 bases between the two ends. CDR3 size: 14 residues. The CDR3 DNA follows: TGTGCCAGCAGTGGGGGTTGGGGAAACTATGGCTACACCTTC. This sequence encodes CASSGGWGNYGYTF.

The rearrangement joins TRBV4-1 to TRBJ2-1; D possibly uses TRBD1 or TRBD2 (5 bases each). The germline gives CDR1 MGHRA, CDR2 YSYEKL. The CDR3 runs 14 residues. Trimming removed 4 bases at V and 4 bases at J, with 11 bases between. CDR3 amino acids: CASSPRDPYNEQFF. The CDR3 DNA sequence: TGCGCCAGCAGCCCCCGGGACCCATACAATGAGCAGTTCTTC.

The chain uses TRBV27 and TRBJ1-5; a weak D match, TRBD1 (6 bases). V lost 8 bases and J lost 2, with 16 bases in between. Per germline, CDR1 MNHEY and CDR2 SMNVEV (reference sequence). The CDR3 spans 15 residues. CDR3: CASQVKGDRNQPQHF. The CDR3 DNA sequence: TGTGCCAGCCAGGTAAAGGGGGATCGCAATCAGCCCCAGCATTTT.

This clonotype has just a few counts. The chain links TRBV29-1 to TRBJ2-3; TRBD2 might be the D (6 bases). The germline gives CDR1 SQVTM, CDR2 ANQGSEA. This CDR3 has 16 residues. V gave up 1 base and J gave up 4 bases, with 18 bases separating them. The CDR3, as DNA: TGCAGCGTTGAAGGACGGGGACCCGCGGGATCAGATACGCAGTATTTT. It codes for CSVEGRGPAGSDTQYF.

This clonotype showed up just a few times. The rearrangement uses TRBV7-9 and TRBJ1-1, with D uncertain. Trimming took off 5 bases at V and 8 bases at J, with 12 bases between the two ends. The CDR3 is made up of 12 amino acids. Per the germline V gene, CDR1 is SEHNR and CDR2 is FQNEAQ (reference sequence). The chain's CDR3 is CASSPGEGEAFF. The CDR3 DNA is TGTGCCAGCAGCCCCGGGGAGGGCGAAGCTTTCTTT.

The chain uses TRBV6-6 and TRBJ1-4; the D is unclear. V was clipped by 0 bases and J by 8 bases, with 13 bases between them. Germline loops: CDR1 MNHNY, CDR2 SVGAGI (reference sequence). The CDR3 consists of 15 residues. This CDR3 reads CASSYSSGTREKLFF. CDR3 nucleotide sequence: TGTGCCAGCAGTTACTCATCAGGAACGAGGGAAAAACTGTTTTTT.

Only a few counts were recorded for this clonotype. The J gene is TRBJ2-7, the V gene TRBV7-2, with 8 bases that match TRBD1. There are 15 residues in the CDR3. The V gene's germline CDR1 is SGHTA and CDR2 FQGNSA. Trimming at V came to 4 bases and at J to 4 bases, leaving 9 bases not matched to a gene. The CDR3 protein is CASSWGDRGGYEQYF. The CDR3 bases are TGTGCCAGCAGCTGGGGTGACAGGGGCGGTTACGAGCAGTACTTC. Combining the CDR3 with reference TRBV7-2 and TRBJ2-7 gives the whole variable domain GAGVSQSPSNKVTEKGKDVELRCDPISGHTALYWYRQSLGQGLEFLIYFQGNSAPDKSGLPSDRFSAERTGGSVSTLTIQRTQQEDSAVYLCASSWGDRGGYEQYFGPGTRLTVT.

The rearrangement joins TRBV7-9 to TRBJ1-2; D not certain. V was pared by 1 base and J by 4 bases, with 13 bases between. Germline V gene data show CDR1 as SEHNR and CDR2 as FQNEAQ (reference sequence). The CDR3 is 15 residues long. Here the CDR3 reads CASSLGVLVGYGYTF. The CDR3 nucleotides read TGTGCCAGCAGCTTAGGGGTTTTGGTTGGCTATGGCTACACCTTC.

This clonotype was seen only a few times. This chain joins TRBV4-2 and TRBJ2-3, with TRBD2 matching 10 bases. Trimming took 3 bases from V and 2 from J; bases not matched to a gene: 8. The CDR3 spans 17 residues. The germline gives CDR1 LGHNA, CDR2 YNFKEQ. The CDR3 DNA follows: TGTGCCAGCAGCCAGCTCAGCGGGGGGGGTCTCACAGATACGCAGTATTTT. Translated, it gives CASSQLSGGGLTDTQYF.

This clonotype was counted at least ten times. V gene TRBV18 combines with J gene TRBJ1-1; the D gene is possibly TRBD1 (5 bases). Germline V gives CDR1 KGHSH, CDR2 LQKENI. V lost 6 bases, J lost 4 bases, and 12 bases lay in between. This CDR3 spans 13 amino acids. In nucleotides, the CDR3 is TGTGCCAGCTCCCGTCAGGGCGGCACTGAAGCTTTCTTT. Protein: CASSRQGGTEAFF.